Shown below are 28 T cell receptor beta chains from a single sample sequenced in a study of OX40 agonist ivuxolimab in advanced cancers. This table comes from immunoSEQ multiplex PCR, and its TCRdb copy is limited to in-frame clones, with some not included. Of around 56,000 clones listed, around 82% are singletons. The sequenced sample was CD4+ or CD8+ T cells sorted from blood, obtained in a trial of the OX40 agonist ivuxolimab. The source of these receptors is an adult with an advanced solid tumor such as melanoma, head and neck, liver or kidney cancer.

This chain uses TRBV2 with TRBJ1-1, with TRBD1 matching 8 bases. The junction had 2 bases not matched to a gene; V was cut back by 6 bases and J by 2 bases. Looked up from germline, CDR1 is SNHLY and CDR2 is FYNNEI. The CDR3 has 13 amino acids. The CDR3 nucleotides read TGTGCCAGCAGGGGACAGGTTAACACTGAAGCTTTCTTT. The encoded protein is CASRGQVNTEAFF.

This rearrangement joins TRBV29-1 to TRBJ2-2; either TRBD1 or TRBD2 may fit D (6 bases each). Deletions cut 1 base from V and 7 bases from J, with 16 bases between. CDR3 length equals 15 residues. Germline V gives CDR1 SQVTM, CDR2 ANQGSEA. Written as DNA, the CDR3 is TGCAGCGTTGAAGCCCACGGGGGCGTTGACGGGGAGCTGTTTTTT. Its protein is CSVEAHGGVDGELFF.

This clone showed up just once. The V call is TRBV18, the J call TRBJ1-2; a possible D gene is TRBD1 (5 bases). V was clipped by 2 bases and J by 8 bases, with 18 bases between them. This CDR3 contains 15 residues. Germline CDR1 KGHSH, CDR2 LQKENI. As DNA, the CDR3 is TGTGCCAGCTCACCAAGGGGCAGGGAGGGGAACGGCTACACCTTC. This gives the protein CASSPRGREGNGYTF.

This clone occurred once. The chain employs TRBV7-2 and TRBJ1-5; 7 nucleotides agree with TRBD1. CDR1 and CDR2 (germline): SGHTA, FQGNSA. The CDR3 is 14 amino acids. The V segment lost 5 bases and the J segment 0 bases; nucleotides outside the gene matches: 1. CDR3 in amino acids: CASSNRGSNQPQHF. The CDR3 bases are TGTGCCAGCAGCAACAGGGGTAGCAATCAGCCCCAGCATTTT.

The chain combines TRBV5-1 with TRBJ2-1; 8 bases line up with TRBD1. Germline V lookup: CDR1 SGHRS, CDR2 YFSETQ. There are 17 residues in the CDR3. V was pared by 3 bases and J by 0 bases, with 8 bases of the junction left unmatched. The CDR3, as DNA: TGCGCCAGCAGCTGGGGTCCTGACAGGGGCTCCTACAATGAGCAGTTCTTC. Translating it yields CASSWGPDRGSYNEQFF. Combining the CDR3 with reference TRBV5-1 and TRBJ2-1 gives the whole variable domain KAGVTQTPRYLIKTRGQQVTLSCSPISGHRSVSWYQQTPGQGLQFLFEYFSETQRNKGNFPGRFSGRQFSNSRSEMNVSTLELGDSALYLCASSWGPDRGSYNEQFFGPGTRLTVL.

This clone was recorded once. V is TRBV21-1 and J is TRBJ2-5; the table calls TRBD1, which could not be checked here. TRBV21-1 is recorded as a pseudogene. This CDR3 has 16 residues. CDR3 protein: CASSEQGQGLQETQYF. The CDR3 bases are TGTGCCAGCAGCGAACAGGGACAGGGCCTACAAGAGACCCAGTACTTC.

This clone was detected once. Other nucleotide sequences from this sample produce the same CDR3. The V gene is TRBV7-2, the J gene TRBJ2-3; D not certain. From germline, CDR1 is SGHTA and CDR2 FQGNSA. Trimming stripped 3 bases from V and 2 bases from J, with 6 bases between. This CDR3 comprises 13 residues. CDR3 residues: CASSFGITDTQYF. CDR3 coding DNA: TGTGCCAGCAGCTTTGGGATCACAGATACGCAGTATTTT.

The V call is TRBV18, the J call TRBJ2-7, with D uncertain. Trimming cost V 4 bases and J 3 bases, with 10 bases left between them. The CDR3 has 13 residues. Germline assignment: CDR1 KGHSH and CDR2 LQKENI. CDR3 DNA: TGTGCCAGCTCACTAGGACCCCTCTACGAGCAGTACTTC. It specifies CASSLGPLYEQYF.

This sequence joins TRBV5-1 and TRBJ2-3; the match to TRBD2 covers 13 bases. The CDR3 covers 19 residues. CDR1 SGHRS and CDR2 YFSETQ come from the germline V gene. V lost 0 bases, J lost 1 base, and 8 bases stayed unmatched. The DNA of the CDR3 is TGCGCCAGCAGCTTGGGGGGACTAGCGGGGCGCCTGGGCACAGATACGCAGTATTTT. Its translation: CASSLGGLAGRLGTDTQYF. Full variable domain (missing parts from reference TRBV5-1 and TRBJ2-3): KAGVTQTPRYLIKTRGQQVTLSCSPISGHRSVSWYQQTPGQGLQFLFEYFSETQRNKGNFPGRFSGRQFSNSRSEMNVSTLELGDSALYLCASSLGGLAGRLGTDTQYFGPGTRLTVL.

The rearrangement joins TRBV6-1 to TRBJ2-3, with D maybe TRBD2 (6 bases). Germline CDR1 reads MNHNS; CDR2 reads SASEGT. This CDR3 spans 15 amino acids. Trimming pared 0 bases from V and 6 bases from J, leaving 13 bases between. The CDR3 region has the DNA TGTGCCAGCAGTGAAGCTCAGGTCCGGGGGGATACGCAGTATTTT. Residues: CASSEAQVRGDTQYF.

V and J are TRBV7-2 and TRBJ1-2; possible D gene TRBD1, 5 bases. Deletions cut 2 bases from V and 9 bases from J, with 13 bases between. Per germline, CDR1 SGHTA and CDR2 FQGNSA. The CDR3 has 13 residues. CDR3 loop: CASSLTGGASYTF. The CDR3 DNA follows: TGTGCCAGCAGCTTAACTGGGGGTGCGAGCTACACCTTC.

V and J are TRBV6-5 and TRBJ2-5; D is possibly TRBD2 (7 bases). The V gene lost 4 bases and the J gene lost 4 bases, with 16 bases spanning the gap. Germline CDR1 is MNHEY and CDR2 is SVGAGI. The CDR3 has 15 residues. CDR3 DNA sequence: TGTGCCAGCAGTTCCCCGGGGAGGGGGGGAGAGACCCAGTACTTC. Translating it yields CASSSPGRGGETQYF.

The genes are TRBV2 and TRBJ2-1, with D unclear. Germline V gene data show CDR1 as SNHLY and CDR2 as FYNNEI. Trimming took off 4 bases at V and 4 bases at J, with 11 bases between the two ends. This CDR3 is 14 amino acids long. The CDR3 spells CASSARQNYNEQFF. DNA of the CDR3: TGTGCCAGCAGTGCTAGGCAGAATTACAATGAGCAGTTCTTC.

J is TRBJ1-1 and V is TRBV29-1; perhaps TRBD1 as D (5 bases). V was cut by 3 bases and J by 3 bases, with 17 bases left in between. This CDR3 region has 15 residues. CDR1 and CDR2 from the germline V gene are SQVTM and ANQGSEA. CDR3 sequence reads: CSVDPWGLGDTEAFF. CDR3 bases: TGCAGCGTTGACCCCTGGGGCCTGGGGGACACTGAAGCTTTCTTT.

The genes are TRBV11-1 and TRBJ2-2; D not certain. V shed 2 bases and J shed 5 bases, with 3 bases lying between them. This CDR3 is 12 amino acids long. Germline V lookup: CDR1 SGHAT, CDR2 FQDESV (reference sequence). CDR3: CASSLQTGELFF. CDR3 bases: TGTGCCAGCAGCTTACAGACCGGGGAGCTGTTTTTT.

The chain links TRBV6-4 to TRBJ1-1; D is ambiguous. CDR3 length: 12 residues. V was cut by 7 bases and J by 1 base, with 7 bases left in between. In germline, CDR1 is MRHNA, CDR2 SNTAGT. CDR3 in DNA: TGTGCCAGCACCAGCGGGAACACTGAAGCTTTCTTT. This gives the protein CASTSGNTEAFF.

This clone was found a few times. V gene TRBV7-8 combines with J gene TRBJ2-5, with 11 bases identical to TRBD1. The CDR3 runs to 16 residues. Germline lookup yields CDR1 SGHVS and CDR2 FQNEAQ. J lost 2 bases, V lost 0 bases, and 2 bases had no gene match. The CDR3 here is CASSLAGTGGQETQYF. CDR3 nucleotide sequence: TGTGCCAGCAGCTTAGCCGGGACAGGGGGACAAGAGACCCAGTACTTC.

The chain combines TRBV10-2 with TRBJ2-5; TRBD1 agrees at 9 bases. After removal of 2 bases from V and 2 bases from J, the junction contained 6 bases not matched to a gene. Germline V gene sequence: CDR1 WSHSY, CDR2 SAAADI. The CDR3 spans 16 residues. In nucleotides, the CDR3 is TGCGCCAGCAGTGAGGGGTACAGGGGGCTTCAAGAGACCCAGTACTTC. This sequence encodes CASSEGYRGLQETQYF.

The CDR3 spells CATGGPYEQYF. In DNA, the CDR3 is TGTGCCACCGGGGGTCCCTACGAGCAGTACTTC. The V gene is TRBV7-8, the J gene TRBJ2-7, with a weak D call TRBD2 (6 bases). The CDR3 is made up of 11 amino acids. The germline V and J ends were trimmed by 10 bases and 2 bases, with 9 bases remaining between them. Germline assignment: CDR1 SGHVS and CDR2 FQNEAQ.

The chain has TRBV9 and TRBJ1-2; D is undetermined. V dropped 0 bases and J dropped 1 base, with 10 bases sitting between them. This CDR3 is 15 amino acids long. Germline loops: CDR1 SGDLS, CDR2 YYNGEE. The CDR3 reads CASSVVGEVNYGYTF. CDR3 DNA sequence: TGTGCCAGCAGCGTAGTTGGGGAGGTTAACTATGGCTACACCTTC.

The V call is TRBV28, the J call TRBJ2-7; D is ambiguous. Trimming shortened V by 5 bases and J by 3 bases, and 11 bases separated the two germline ends. Per the germline V gene, CDR1 is MDHEN and CDR2 is SYDVKM. The CDR3 sequence is 13 residues long. The CDR3 DNA follows: TGTGCCAGCAGTCCCGACACCCTCTACGAGCAGTACTTC. Translation gives CASSPDTLYEQYF.

This clone was observed a few times. The chain is built from TRBV5-4 and TRBJ2-2; D is possibly TRBD1 or TRBD2 (6 bases each). Per germline, CDR1 SGHNT and CDR2 YYREEE (reference sequence). The V and J ends lost 0 bases and 6 bases respectively, with 18 bases between them. The CDR3 sequence is 17 residues long. The CDR3 DNA reads as TGTGCCAGCAGCTTGGCCTCGGGGGCGAATCGACCCGGGGAGCTGTTTTTT. Protein: CASSLASGANRPGELFF.

This chain links TRBV5-5 with TRBJ2-1; 7 bases are shared with TRBD2. The length of the CDR3 is 15 residues. V shed 0 bases, J shed 5 bases, and the junction held 5 bases outside the gene matches. Looked up from germline, CDR1 is SGHKS and CDR2 is YYEKEE (reference sequence). This CDR3 is CASSLGLADNNEQFF. CDR3 in DNA: TGTGCCAGCAGCTTGGGTCTAGCGGACAACAATGAGCAGTTCTTC.

As for this clone: At one boundary the junction diverges from the germline segment, which might be a read error. V is TRBV5-6 and J is TRBJ2-1; D is uncertain. CDR1 is SGHDT, CDR2 YYEEEE, per germline. There are 13 residues in the CDR3. CDR3 residues: CASSLYPSGWRIF. The CDR3 DNA reads as TGTGCCAGCAGCTTGTACCCCTCCGGGTGGAGAATCTTC.

The chain joins TRBV25-1 to TRBJ2-3; TRBD1 is a possible D gene (6 bases). Germline assignment: CDR1 MGHDK and CDR2 SYGVNS. The CDR3 is 14 residues long. Between the trimmed V and J ends, which lost 3 bases and 0 bases, there was a span of 7 bases. The CDR3 DNA follows: TGTGCCAGCAGTGATGACAGGAGCACAGATACGCAGTATTTT. This codes for CASSDDRSTDTQYF.

The chain recombines TRBV19 with TRBJ2-7; 10 bases agree with TRBD1. Germline CDR1 is LNHDA and CDR2 is SQIVND (reference sequence). V lost 4 bases to trimming and J lost 6 bases; unmatched junction nucleotides: 3. The CDR3 has 13 residues. This chain's CDR3 is CASSTGQGGEQYF. Here the CDR3 DNA reads TGTGCCAGTAGTACAGGACAGGGGGGCGAGCAGTACTTC.

V and J are TRBV5-4 and TRBJ1-2, with D perhaps TRBD1 (6 bases). This CDR3 comprises 20 residues. V lost 0 bases and J lost 8, with 32 bases in between. In germline, CDR1 is SGHNT, CDR2 YYREEE (reference sequence). Here the CDR3 reads CASSLGYPRGGNGGREGYTF. CDR3 nucleotides: TGTGCCAGCAGCTTGGGATACCCCAGAGGGGGGAACGGGGGGCGCGAGGGCTACACCTTC.

In its sample, this clone was seen once. The chain links TRBV10-2 to TRBJ2-1; 8 nucleotides line up with TRBD2. Germline-derived CDR1 and CDR2 are WSHSY and SAAADI. V shed 7 bases, J shed 0 bases, and the junction held 5 bases outside the gene matches. The CDR3 is 15 amino acids. CDR3 residues: CASKTSVSSYNEQFF. CDR3 DNA sequence: TGCGCCAGCAAGACTAGCGTTAGCTCCTACAATGAGCAGTTCTTC.